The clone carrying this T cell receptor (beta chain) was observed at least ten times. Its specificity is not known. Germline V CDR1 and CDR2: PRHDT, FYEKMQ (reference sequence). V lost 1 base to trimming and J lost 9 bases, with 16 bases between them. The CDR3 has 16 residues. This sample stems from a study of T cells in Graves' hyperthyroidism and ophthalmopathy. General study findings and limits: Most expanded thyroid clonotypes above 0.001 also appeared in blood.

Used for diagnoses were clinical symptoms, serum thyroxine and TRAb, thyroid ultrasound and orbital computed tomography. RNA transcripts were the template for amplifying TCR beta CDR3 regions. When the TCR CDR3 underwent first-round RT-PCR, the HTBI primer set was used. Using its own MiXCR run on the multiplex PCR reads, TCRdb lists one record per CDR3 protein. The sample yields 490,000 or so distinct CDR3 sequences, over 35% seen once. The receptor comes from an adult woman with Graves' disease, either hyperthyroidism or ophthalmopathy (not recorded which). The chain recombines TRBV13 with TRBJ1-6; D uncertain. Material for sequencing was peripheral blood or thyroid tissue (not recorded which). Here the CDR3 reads CASSLDSGSLASPLHF. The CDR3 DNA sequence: TGTGCCAGCAGCTTAGATTCCGGATCTTTGGCTTCACCCCTCCACTTT.